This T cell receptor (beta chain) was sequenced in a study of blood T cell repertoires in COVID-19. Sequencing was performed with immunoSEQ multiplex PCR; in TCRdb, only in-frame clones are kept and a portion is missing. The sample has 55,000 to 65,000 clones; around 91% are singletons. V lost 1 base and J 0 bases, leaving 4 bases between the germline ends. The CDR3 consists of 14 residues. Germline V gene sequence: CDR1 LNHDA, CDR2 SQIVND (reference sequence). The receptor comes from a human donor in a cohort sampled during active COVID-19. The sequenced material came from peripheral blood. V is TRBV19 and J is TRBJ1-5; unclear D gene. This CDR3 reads CASSIASSNQPQHF. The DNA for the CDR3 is TGTGCCAGTAGTATAGCTAGTAGCAATCAGCCCCAGCATTTT.